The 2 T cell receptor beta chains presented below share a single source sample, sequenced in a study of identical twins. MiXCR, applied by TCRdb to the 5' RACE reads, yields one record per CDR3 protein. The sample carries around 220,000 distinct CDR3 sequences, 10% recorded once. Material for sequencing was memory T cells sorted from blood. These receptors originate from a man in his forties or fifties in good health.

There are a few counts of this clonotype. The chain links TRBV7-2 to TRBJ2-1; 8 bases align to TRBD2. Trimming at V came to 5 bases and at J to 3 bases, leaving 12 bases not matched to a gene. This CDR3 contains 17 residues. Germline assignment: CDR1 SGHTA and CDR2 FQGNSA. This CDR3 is CASSPRFGGGNYNEQFF. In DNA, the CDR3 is TGTGCCAGCAGCCCCCGGTTCGGCGGGGGGAACTACAATGAGCAGTTCTTC.

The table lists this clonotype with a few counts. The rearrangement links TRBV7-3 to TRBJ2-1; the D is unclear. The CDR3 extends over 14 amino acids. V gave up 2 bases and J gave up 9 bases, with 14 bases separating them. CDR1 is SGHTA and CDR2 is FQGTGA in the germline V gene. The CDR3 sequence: CASSLGTGLVEQFF. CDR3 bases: TGTGCCAGCAGCTTAGGTACTGGTCTAGTTGAGCAGTTCTTC.